This T cell receptor (beta chain) was sequenced in a study of T-cell memory formation after mild COVID-19. In the study overall: Largely donor-specific sequence clusters came from two donors.

From the 5' RACE reads, TCRdb called clonotypes with MiXCR, one entry per CDR3 protein. The data hold hundreds of thousands of distinct CDR3 sequences, with 25% to 30% observed a single time. This clonotype was seen a handful of times. The antigen remains unidentified. Study-wide points: Later expanders leaned CD4+, whereas day 15 to 85 contracting clones were balanced CD4/CD8. There were some responding clones in pre-infection memory, which suggested that cross-reactive memory had joined.

The CDR3 extends over 17 amino acids. V lost 0 bases and J 0 bases, leaving 9 bases between the germline ends. The germline V gene encodes CDR1 MNHEY and CDR2 SVGAGI. This sequence originates from an adult woman who had mild COVID-19 (a few samples of this study predate the infection). Cell type and time point are not known. The sample comprised PBMCs or a T cell subset sorted from them (not recorded which). This sequence joins TRBV6-5 and TRBJ1-6; D is unresolved. CDR3 nucleotide sequence: TGTGCCAGCAGTTACTCGGCGCTTAGCTCCTATAATTCACCCCTCCACTTT. This codes for CASSYSALSSYNSPLHF.